This passage covers 15 T cell receptor beta chains from one sample sequenced in a study of cytomegalovirus exposure and HLA in healthy donors. PCR involved 60 Vbeta and 13 Jbeta primers. Some clones are missing from TCRdb's copy, which holds only in-frame ones; the method was immunoSEQ multiplex PCR. The table has about 150,000 clones, over 60% seen once. Input material: PBMCs. Source of these receptors: a male donor in good health and CMV-seronegative.

V gene TRBV27 combines with J gene TRBJ1-1, with no clear D. V dropped 5 bases and J dropped 5 bases, with 15 bases sitting between them. There are 14 residues in the CDR3. Looked up from germline, CDR1 is MNHEY and CDR2 is SMNVEV (reference sequence). The CDR3 region has the DNA TGTGCCAGCAGTGCCTCCATGCTACTAACTGAAGCTTTCTTT. This codes for CASSASMLLTEAFF.

This clone was recorded a few times. The chain joins TRBV5-1 to TRBJ2-5, with D uncertain. The V and J ends lost 0 bases and 3 bases respectively, with 12 bases between them. The CDR3 has 15 amino acids. The germline V gene has CDR1 SGHRS and CDR2 YFSETQ. CDR3 region: CASSLVPLSEETQYF. In nucleotides, the CDR3 is TGCGCCAGCAGCTTGGTACCTCTAAGTGAAGAGACCCAGTACTTC.

This clone was seen only a few times. In DNA form, the CDR3 reads TGTGCCAGCAGCTTCCCGCTACAGGGGTTCGATCGGGGTGAGCAGTTCTTC. Translated: CASSFPLQGFDRGEQFF. The V gene is TRBV7-9, the J gene TRBJ2-1; 7 nucleotides match TRBD1. The length of the CDR3 is 17 residues. Germline V gives CDR1 SEHNR, CDR2 FQNEAQ (reference sequence). The J segment lost 9 bases and the V segment lost 3 bases, leaving 17 bases of the junction unmatched.

This chain links TRBV28 with TRBJ2-7; the D gene is possibly TRBD2 (7 bases). Between the trimmed V and J ends, which lost 3 bases and 0 bases, there was a span of 12 bases. From germline, CDR1 is MDHEN and CDR2 SYDVKM. There are 15 residues in the CDR3. The CDR3 DNA reads as TGTGCCAGCAGTTTTCGGAGGGGGGGCTCCTACGAGCAGTACTTC. Translated, it gives CASSFRRGGSYEQYF.

The chain carries TRBV30 and TRBJ2-3; D is possibly TRBD2 (7 bases). CDR3 size: 14 residues. CDR1 is GTSNPN, CDR2 SVGIG, per germline (reference sequence). The V end was cut by 8 bases, the J end by 5 bases, with 20 bases between. The CDR3, as DNA: TGTGCCGCCTCCGAGGGGGGGGCAGAAGATACGCAGTATTTT. It yields the protein CAASEGGAEDTQYF.

The rearrangement links TRBV4-1 to TRBJ2-1, with D possibly TRBD1 on 6 matching bases. Trimming cost V 1 base and J 4 bases, with 14 bases left between them. The CDR3 is 16 residues long. Germline CDR1 and CDR2: MGHRA and YSYEKL. In DNA, the CDR3 is TGCGCCAGCAGCCAAGCACAGGGCTCGGGTTACAATGAGCAGTTCTTC. As protein: CASSQAQGSGYNEQFF.

This clone occurred a few times. The rearrangement joins TRBV5-1 to TRBJ2-5; D is uncertain. The V gene's germline CDR1 is SGHRS and CDR2 YFSETQ. The ends were cut back, 0 bases at V and 0 bases at J, with 12 bases in the middle. The CDR3 sequence is 16 residues long. The CDR3 loop reads CASSLGQTSYQETQYF. CDR3 in DNA: TGCGCCAGCAGCTTGGGCCAGACTTCTTACCAAGAGACCCAGTACTTC. Variable domain in full (rest from reference TRBV5-1 and TRBJ2-5): KAGVTQTPRYLIKTRGQQVTLSCSPISGHRSVSWYQQTPGQGLQFLFEYFSETQRNKGNFPGRFSGRQFSNSRSEMNVSTLELGDSALYLCASSLGQTSYQETQYFGPGTRLLVL.

This clone occurred once. The rearrangement joins TRBV7-2 to TRBJ2-1; TRBD2 matches 8 bases. After removal of 3 bases from V and 7 bases from J, the junction contained 11 bases not matched to a gene. The CDR3 covers 16 residues. Germline-derived CDR1 and CDR2 are SGHTA and FQGNSA. CDR3 sequence (DNA): TGTGCCAGCAGCTTCCGACTAGCGAGCCTTATAAATGAGCAGTTCTTC. This gives the protein CASSFRLASLINEQFF.

V usage is TRBV29-1 and J usage is TRBJ2-2; 7 bases are a match to TRBD2. This CDR3 comprises 14 residues. V lost 0 bases, J lost 5 bases, and 3 bases stayed unmatched. Germline V lookup: CDR1 SQVTM, CDR2 ANQGSEA. The CDR3 loop is CSVEDGRGTGELFF. The CDR3 region has the DNA TGCAGCGTTGAAGATGGGAGGGGAACCGGGGAGCTGTTTTTT.

This chain connects TRBV7-8 to TRBJ2-7; D is possibly TRBD1 (5 bases). CDR1 is SGHVS, CDR2 FQNEAQ, per germline. The CDR3 totals 14 residues. The V end was cut by 1 base, the J end by 3 bases, with 10 bases between. This CDR3 reads CASSLDPGLYEQYF. CDR3 coding DNA: TGTGCCAGCAGCTTAGATCCAGGGCTCTACGAGCAGTACTTC.

The CDR3 loop is CASSLLAGYSGQFF. CDR3 DNA sequence: TGTGCCAGCAGCTTACTAGCGGGCTACTCGGGGCAGTTCTTC. The chain carries TRBV7-3 and TRBJ2-1, with TRBD2 matching 8 bases. The CDR3 is made up of 14 amino acids. Germline CDR1 is SGHTA and CDR2 is FQGTGA. Trimming cost V 2 bases and J 12 bases; bases outside gene matches: 9.

The chain is built from TRBV5-1 and TRBJ1-6; 7 bases are shared with TRBD1. The trim removed 3 bases at V and 6 bases at J, leaving 6 bases unmatched. The CDR3 runs to 15 residues. CDR1 is SGHRS, CDR2 YFSETQ, per germline. CDR3 nucleotides: TGCGCCAGCAGCTCGACAGGGCTAGGTAATTCACCCCTCCACTTT. Protein sequence: CASSSTGLGNSPLHF. Together with reference TRBV5-1 and TRBJ1-6, the CDR3 gives the full variable domain: KAGVTQTPRYLIKTRGQQVTLSCSPISGHRSVSWYQQTPGQGLQFLFEYFSETQRNKGNFPGRFSGRQFSNSRSEMNVSTLELGDSALYLCASSSTGLGNSPLHFGNGTRLTVT.

The rearrangement joins TRBV9 to TRBJ1-4; D is uncertain. The germline gives CDR1 SGDLS, CDR2 YYNGEE. The CDR3 contains 15 residues. V gave up 1 base and J gave up 2 bases, with 9 bases separating them. Here the CDR3 reads CASSVRAGTNEKLFF. DNA of the CDR3: TGTGCCAGCAGCGTACGGGCGGGTACTAATGAAAAACTGTTTTTT.

The J gene is TRBJ2-7, the V gene TRBV21-1; TRBD1, the table's D call, lacks a check against the DNA. TRBV21-1 is classified as a pseudogene. The CDR3 totals 15 residues. The CDR3 nucleotides read TGTGCCAGCACCCATCGGACAGGAGTAACCTACGAGCAGTACTTC. Translating it yields CASTHRTGVTYEQYF.

CDR3 residues: CASRQGGRTEAFF. The CDR3 bases are TGCGCCAGCCGACAGGGGGGGAGGACTGAAGCTTTCTTT. The chain employs TRBV5-1 and TRBJ1-1; 9 bases line up with TRBD1. In germline, CDR1 is SGHRS, CDR2 YFSETQ. V was clipped by 7 bases and J by 5 bases; unmatched bases: 6. The CDR3 covers 13 residues.